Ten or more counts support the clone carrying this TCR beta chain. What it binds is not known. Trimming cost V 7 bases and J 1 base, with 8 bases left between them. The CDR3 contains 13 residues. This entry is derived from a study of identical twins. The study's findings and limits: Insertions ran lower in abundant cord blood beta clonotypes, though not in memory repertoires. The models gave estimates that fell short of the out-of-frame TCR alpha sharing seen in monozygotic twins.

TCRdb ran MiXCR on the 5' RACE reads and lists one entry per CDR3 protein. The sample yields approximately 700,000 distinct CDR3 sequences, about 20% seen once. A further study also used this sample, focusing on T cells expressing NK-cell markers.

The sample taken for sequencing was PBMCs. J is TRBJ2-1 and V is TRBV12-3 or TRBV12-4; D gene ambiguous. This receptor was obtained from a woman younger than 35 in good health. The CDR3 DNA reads TGTGCCAGCAAAGTCTCATCCTACAATGAGCAGTTCTTC. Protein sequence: CASKVSSYNEQFF.